This TCR beta chain was sequenced in a study of vaccination effects on CD4 cells after COVID-19. The method was immunoSEQ multiplex PCR; TCRdb's version includes in-frame clones alone and lacks a portion of them. The sample has about 14,000 clones; over 60% are singletons. The sample holds a few counts of this clone. Its antigen is not identified. Study-wide results and limits: Researchers report that only 1 of 255 vaccine-induced clones in healthy vaccinees cross-reacted with common cold coronaviruses.

In the ViraFEST assay, antigen-specific CD4+ clonotypes were identified by expansion after peptide-pool stimulation. Isolating CD4+ T cells followed approximately nine days of culture. Subjects were given two BNT162b2 or mRNA-1273 vaccine doses. Researchers reported culturing two million PBMC in each well, adding approximately 9.4 IU/ml IL-2 and about 10 ug/ml peptides. The sample consisted of CD4+ T cells from PBMCs cultured with SARS-CoV-2 spike peptides, taken after COVID-19 vaccination. The sequence was obtained from a human donor who received a COVID-19 vaccine.

This CDR3 reads CAWSVPRLSYEQYF. CDR3 nucleotides: TGTGCCTGGAGTGTACCCAGGCTTTCCTACGAGCAGTACTTC. The genes are TRBV30 and TRBJ2-7; no definite D call. This CDR3 has 14 amino acids. Trimming removed 0 bases at V and 1 base at J, with 10 bases between. Germline-derived CDR1 and CDR2 are GTSNPN and SVGIG (reference sequence).